The 29 T cell receptor beta chains below come from one sample, sequenced in a study of blood T cell repertoires in COVID-19 (dated by TCRdb to between 2020 and 2021). Libraries were prepared through the immunoSEQ multiplex PCR assay. Sourced from immuneACCESS, this table was stored by TCRdb with only in-frame sequences that have V and J called. A share of the clones is absent; for the studies checked, an unresolved V gene accounts for under half, and the remainder has no known explanation. This sample gives roughly 290,000 clones in total; almost 90% of them show up just once. Of the sample, about 1.7% falls within the top ten clones. Sequenced input: PBMCs or T cells enriched from blood (not recorded which). Receptors originate from a young woman with acute COVID-19.

V usage is TRBV28 and J usage is TRBJ2-7; maybe TRBD2 (6 bases). Per germline, CDR1 MDHEN and CDR2 SYDVKM. V lost 5 bases, J lost 2 bases, and 7 bases lay in between. This CDR3 is 12 amino acids long. CDR3 sequence: CASSIAAYEQYF. DNA of the CDR3: TGTGCCAGCAGTATAGCGGCCTACGAGCAGTACTTC.

The V gene is TRBV27, the J gene TRBJ1-1, with 7 bases lining up with TRBD1. The CDR3 has 14 residues. Trimming took 6 bases from V and 4 from J; bases not matched to a gene: 8. Germline assignment: CDR1 MNHEY and CDR2 SMNVEV (reference sequence). CDR3 in amino acids: CASSEGGSGTEAFF. DNA for the CDR3: TGTGCCAGCAGCGAAGGGGGCTCGGGCACTGAAGCTTTCTTT.

The rearrangement links TRBV5-1 to TRBJ2-3; TRBD2 agrees at 10 bases. After removal of 0 bases from V and 4 bases from J, the junction contained 5 bases not matched to a gene. The V gene's germline CDR1 is SGHRS and CDR2 YFSETQ. The CDR3 is made up of 16 amino acids. CDR3 amino acids: CASSLALAGVPDTQYF. The CDR3 DNA reads as TGCGCCAGCAGCTTGGCTCTAGCGGGAGTACCAGATACGCAGTATTTT.

The chain uses TRBV3-1 (or the pseudogene TRBV3-2) and TRBJ2-3, with 9 nucleotides matching TRBD1. In germline, CDR1 is LGHDT, CDR2 YNNKEL (reference sequence). This CDR3 spans 22 amino acids. V shed 4 bases, J shed 0 bases, and the junction held 23 bases outside the gene matches. The CDR3 loop reads CASSPYIGTGTLAQTSTDTQYF. The CDR3 region has the DNA TGTGCCAGCAGCCCGTATATAGGGACAGGGACTCTAGCGCAAACTAGCACAGATACGCAGTATTTT.

The CDR3 region is CASSYLAGLNTGELFF. In DNA form, the CDR3 reads TGTGCCAGCAGCTATCTGGCGGGGTTAAACACCGGGGAGCTGTTTTTT. This chain links TRBV7-9 with TRBJ2-2, with D possibly TRBD2 on 6 matching bases. The V end lost 4 bases, the J end lost 2 bases, and 14 bases lay between the germline ends. This CDR3 spans 16 amino acids. The germline V gene has CDR1 SEHNR and CDR2 FQNEAQ (reference sequence). Full variable domain (rest looked up from reference TRBV7-9 and TRBJ2-2): DTGVSQNPRHKITKRGQNVTFRCDPISEHNRLYWYRQTLGQGPEFLTYFQNEAQLEKSRLLSDRFSAERPKGSFSTLEIQRTEQGDSAMYLCASSYLAGLNTGELFFGEGSRLTVL.

This rearrangement joins TRBV7-2 to TRBJ1-1, with 8 bases aligning to TRBD1. J was trimmed by 11 bases and V by 1 base; bases with no gene match: 15. The CDR3 contains 16 residues. CDR1 SGHTA and CDR2 FQGNSA come from the germline V gene. The CDR3 sequence is CASSLELVGQGAPAFF. The DNA of the CDR3 is TGTGCCAGCAGCTTAGAGTTAGTTGGGCAGGGGGCGCCGGCTTTCTTT.

J is TRBJ1-1 and V is TRBV7-9, with D unresolved. V was pared by 2 bases and J by 3 bases, with 10 bases between. Germline CDR1 SEHNR, CDR2 FQNEAQ (reference sequence). The CDR3 totals 14 residues. CDR3 in DNA: TGTGCCAGCAGCTTATCGAAGGGAGACACTGAAGCTTTCTTT. It codes for CASSLSKGDTEAFF.

The chain joins TRBV18 to TRBJ1-1; D gene unclear. The V gene lost 0 bases and the J gene lost 1 base, with 15 bases spanning the gap. This CDR3 region has 17 residues. Germline V gene sequence: CDR1 KGHSH, CDR2 LQKENI. The CDR3 nucleotides read TGTGCCAGCTCACCACCGGGCCGGTCGATCGCGAACACTGAAGCTTTCTTT. Protein: CASSPPGRSIANTEAFF.

This clone was counted a single time. The CDR3 DNA reads as TGTGCCAGCAGTGGCGGAGGGGCCTATGGCTACACCTTC. Encoded protein: CASSGGGAYGYTF. This rearrangement joins TRBV6-2 or TRBV6-3 to TRBJ1-2; perhaps TRBD1 as D (5 bases). CDR3 length: 13 residues. V was shortened by 5 bases and J by 4 bases, with 11 bases between the two germline ends. Germline V gene sequence: CDR1 MNHEY, CDR2 SVGEGT.

The chain links TRBV5-1 to TRBJ1-6; TRBD1 aligns across 7 bases. Germline V gene data show CDR1 as SGHRS and CDR2 as YFSETQ. The CDR3 runs 15 residues. J gave up 0 bases and V 3 bases, and 0 bases lay outside the gene matches. CDR3 nucleotides: TGCGCCAGCAGCTGGGACAGCTCCTATAATTCACCCCTCCACTTT. Encoded protein: CASSWDSSYNSPLHF. Combining the CDR3 with reference TRBV5-1 and TRBJ1-6 gives the whole variable domain KAGVTQTPRYLIKTRGQQVTLSCSPISGHRSVSWYQQTPGQGLQFLFEYFSETQRNKGNFPGRFSGRQFSNSRSEMNVSTLELGDSALYLCASSWDSSYNSPLHFGNGTRLTVT.

The V gene is TRBV19, the J gene TRBJ1-2, with D possibly TRBD1 on 6 matching bases. V was cut by 7 bases and J by 3 bases, with 12 bases left in between. The CDR3 consists of 13 residues. The germline CDR1 and CDR2 sequences are LNHDA and SQIVND (reference sequence). CDR3 residues: CASTPQGHYGYTF. The CDR3 DNA reads TGTGCCAGTACTCCACAGGGCCACTATGGCTACACCTTC.

This clone was picked up one time. The chain employs TRBV7-2 and TRBJ2-3; 7 bases agree with TRBD2. Germline CDR1 SGHTA, CDR2 FQGNSA. This CDR3 spans 16 amino acids. The ends lost 1 base at V and 3 bases at J; junction bases unmatched: 7. The CDR3 is CASSLGGGRATDTQYF. For the CDR3, the DNA is TGTGCCAGCAGCTTAGGAGGCGGGAGAGCTACAGATACGCAGTATTTT.

The J gene is TRBJ2-3, the V gene TRBV10-1, with D hard to call. CDR1 is WNHNN, CDR2 SYGVQD, per germline (reference sequence). CDR3 length: 13 residues. The germline V and J ends were trimmed by 8 bases and 2 bases, with 11 bases remaining between them. CDR3 sequence: CASADTSTDTQYF. The CDR3 bases are TGCGCCAGCGCCGACACTTCCACAGATACGCAGTATTTT.

The rearrangement links TRBV7-9 to TRBJ2-7; 10 bases are shared with TRBD2. Germline V gene data show CDR1 as SEHNR and CDR2 as FQNEAQ (reference sequence). The CDR3 is 15 residues long. With 4 bases clipped from V and 2 bases from J, the junction kept 5 bases outside the gene matches. The CDR3 region is CASSWLAGAAYEQYF. CDR3 bases: TGTGCCAGCAGCTGGCTAGCGGGAGCGGCCTACGAGCAGTACTTC.

The genes are TRBV27 and TRBJ1-6; D not resolved. V was pared by 1 base and J by 0 bases, with 10 bases between. There are 17 residues in the CDR3. The germline gives CDR1 MNHEY, CDR2 SMNVEV (reference sequence). The CDR3 loop is CASSLFSSSSYNSPLHF. CDR3 nucleotide sequence: TGTGCCAGCAGTTTATTTTCTTCGAGCTCCTATAATTCACCCCTCCACTTT.

This sequence joins TRBV28 and TRBJ1-1; TRBD1 aligns across 7 bases. The CDR3 has 17 amino acids. V lost 6 bases and J lost 3; bases outside the gene matches: 16. The germline V gene has CDR1 MDHEN and CDR2 SYDVKM. The CDR3 DNA reads TGTGCCAGCAGAACCTACGGACAGGCGGGGTGGGACACTGAAGCTTTCTTT. Protein product: CASRTYGQAGWDTEAFF. Based on the CDR3 plus reference TRBV28 and TRBJ1-1, the full variable domain is DVKVTQSSRYLVKRTGEKVFLECVQDMDHENMFWYRQDPGLGLRLIYFSYDVKMKEKGDIPEGYSVSREKKERFSLILESASTNQTSMYLCASRTYGQAGWDTEAFFGQGTRLTVV.

This chain connects TRBV23-1 to TRBJ2-6, with 10 nucleotides matching TRBD1. TRBV23-1 is identified as an open reading frame with a role that is uncertain. The CDR3 length is 20 residues. Trimming at V came to 2 bases and at J to 2 bases, leaving 12 bases not matched to a gene. The CDR3 DNA sequence: TGCGCCAGCAGTCAAGGGCCGGGACAGGGGATTAGGGCTGGGGCCAACGTCCTGACTTTC. The encoded protein is CASSQGPGQGIRAGANVLTF.

This clone was seen a few times. In the same sample, other DNA sequences code for this CDR3. The V gene is TRBV6-1, the J gene TRBJ1-2; D is possibly TRBD1 (5 bases). Germline CDR1 MNHNS, CDR2 SASEGT. The CDR3 is made up of 12 amino acids. V lost 2 bases to trimming and J lost 5 bases, with 6 bases between them. The CDR3 region is CASSEQGYGYTF. CDR3 DNA sequence: TGTGCCAGCAGTGAACAGGGATATGGCTACACCTTC.

The genes are TRBV19 and TRBJ2-4, with D possibly matching TRBD1 (5 bases). Germline CDR1 and CDR2: LNHDA and SQIVND (reference sequence). CDR3 length: 15 amino acids. V lost 8 bases to trimming and J lost 1 base, with 15 bases between them. CDR3 protein: CASAGPRTAKNIQYF. For the CDR3, the DNA is TGTGCCAGTGCAGGGCCCCGTACGGCCAAAAACATTCAGTACTTC.

The chain joins TRBV6-5 to TRBJ1-5; the match to TRBD1 covers 8 bases. The CDR3 is made up of 14 amino acids. Germline values: CDR1 MNHEY, CDR2 SVGAGI. J lost 6 bases, V lost 6 bases, and 7 bases had no gene match. The CDR3 DNA sequence: TGTGCCAGCAGATTTAGACAGGGGAGTCAGCCCCAGCATTTT. Amino acids: CASRFRQGSQPQHF.

This chain links TRBV27 with TRBJ2-1, with a weak D call TRBD2 (6 bases). V was shortened by 2 bases and J by 5 bases, with 22 bases between the two germline ends. The germline V gene has CDR1 MNHEY and CDR2 SMNVEV (reference sequence). The CDR3 consists of 18 residues. CDR3 nucleotides: TGTGCCAGCAGTTTAAATCCGCCTGGCGGGATGGGGAACAATGAGCAGTTCTTC. This sequence encodes CASSLNPPGGMGNNEQFF.

This clone was picked up one time. The genes are TRBV5-1 and TRBJ2-3, with 9 bases matching TRBD2. Germline assignment: CDR1 SGHRS and CDR2 YFSETQ. CDR3 length: 17 amino acids. With V trimmed by 0 bases and J by 6 bases, 11 bases remained unmatched. CDR3 nucleotide sequence: TGCGCCAGCAGCTTGGAATTAACTGCGGGAGGGCCGGATACGCAGTATTTT. Encoded protein: CASSLELTAGGPDTQYF.

This chain joins TRBV3-1 (or the pseudogene TRBV3-2) and TRBJ2-7, with TRBD2 matching over 10 bases. The junction had 9 bases not matched to a gene; V was cut back by 4 bases and J by 6 bases. Germline V gene data show CDR1 as LGHDT and CDR2 as YNNKEL (reference sequence). This CDR3 region has 15 residues. This CDR3 is CASSPRLGLASEQYF. The CDR3 DNA sequence: TGTGCCAGCAGCCCCCGCTTGGGACTAGCGTCCGAGCAGTACTTC.

This clone was found once. V is TRBV7-2 and J is TRBJ2-7; TRBD2 matches at 15 bases. In germline, CDR1 is SGHTA, CDR2 FQGNSA. The CDR3 totals 18 residues. With V trimmed by 6 bases and J by 0 bases, 9 bases remained unmatched. CDR3 bases: TGTGCCAGCAGAGCCGCCGGGACTAGCGGGAGGAGCTCCTACGAGCAGTACTTC. It specifies CASRAAGTSGRSSYEQYF.

This clone appeared once. V is TRBV6-2 or TRBV6-3 and J is TRBJ2-5, with a possible D match to TRBD2 (5 bases). The length of the CDR3 is 13 residues. Trimming took off 3 bases at V and 7 bases at J, with 12 bases between the two ends. Germline-derived CDR1 and CDR2 are MNHEY and SVGEGT. The CDR3 loop reads CASSYANRGTQYF. In DNA form, the CDR3 reads TGTGCCAGCAGTTATGCAAACCGGGGGACCCAGTACTTC.

CDR3 in DNA: TGTGCCAGTCAGGAGGGGTTCAGCAATCAGCCCCAGCATTTT. Residues: CASQEGFSNQPQHF. This chain uses TRBV19 with TRBJ1-5, with a possible D match to TRBD1 (5 bases). This CDR3 region has 14 residues. V lost 8 bases and J lost 1, with 12 bases in between. Looked up from germline, CDR1 is LNHDA and CDR2 is SQIVND (reference sequence). Using reference TRBV19 and TRBJ1-5 for the parts outside the CDR3, the full variable domain is DGGITQSPKYLFRKEGQNVTLSCEQNLNHDAMYWYRQDPGQGLRLIYYSQIVNDFQKGDIAEGYSVSREKKESFPLTVTSAQKNPTAFYLCASQEGFSNQPQHFGDGTRLSIL.

The chain combines TRBV5-6 with TRBJ2-7; 8 nucleotides agree with TRBD2. The germline gives CDR1 SGHDT, CDR2 YYEEEE. The CDR3 loop spans 16 amino acids. The V gene end was trimmed by 5 bases and the J gene end by 2 bases; junction bases not matched to a gene: 12. CDR3 in amino acids: CASRRITSGMAYEQYF. The CDR3 DNA reads as TGTGCCAGCAGACGTATAACTAGCGGCATGGCCTACGAGCAGTACTTC. Supplemented by reference TRBV5-6 and TRBJ2-7, the full variable domain reads DAGVTQSPTHLIKTRGQQVTLRCSPKSGHDTVSWYQQALGQGPQFIFQYYEEEERQRGNFPDRFSGHQFPNYSSELNVNALLLGDSALYLCASRRITSGMAYEQYFGPGTRLTVT.

This clone was recorded only once. The rearrangement uses TRBV5-1 and TRBJ2-3; 8 bases map to TRBD2. The germline V gene has CDR1 SGHRS and CDR2 YFSETQ. The CDR3 covers 16 residues. V dropped 4 bases and J dropped 2; count of bases not matched to a gene: 9. CDR3 sequence reads: CASSPAASGFTDTQYF. DNA for the CDR3: TGCGCCAGCAGCCCGGCGGCTAGCGGGTTCACAGATACGCAGTATTTT.

V is TRBV7-9 and J is TRBJ1-5; D ambiguous. This CDR3 comprises 13 residues. Trimming took off 3 bases at V and 4 bases at J, with 7 bases between the two ends. The germline gives CDR1 SEHNR, CDR2 FQNEAQ (reference sequence). CDR3 residues: CASSFDGNQPQHF. The DNA of the CDR3 is TGTGCCAGCAGCTTCGACGGGAATCAGCCCCAGCATTTT.